This paragraph covers one T cell receptor beta chain sequence. The antigen is undetermined. PCR was performed a second time for about 7 to 11 cycles using a sample-barcoded 5' primer and a J-beta primer mix. A single record per CDR3 protein comes from TCRdb applying MiXCR to the 5' RACE reads. The sample includes 700,000 to 850,000 distinct CDR3 sequences, roughly 50% of them seen just once. This record belongs to a study of blood T cells in healthy people across ages. Germline V CDR1 and CDR2: SGHAT, FQDESV (reference sequence). The CDR3 is 16 residues long. Trimming stripped 7 bases from V and 7 bases from J, with 20 bases between. Study-wide results and limits: It was the long-lived donors that had more naive CD4+ cells and higher diversity than aged donors.

The source material was blood. The TCR was taken from a man older than 75 in good health. This sequence joins TRBV11-1 and TRBJ2-6, with D possibly matching TRBD2 (6 bases). The CDR3, as DNA: TGTGCCAGCACCGATCGACTGGGGCGGGACGCCAACGTCCTGACTTTC. It specifies CASTDRLGRDANVLTF.